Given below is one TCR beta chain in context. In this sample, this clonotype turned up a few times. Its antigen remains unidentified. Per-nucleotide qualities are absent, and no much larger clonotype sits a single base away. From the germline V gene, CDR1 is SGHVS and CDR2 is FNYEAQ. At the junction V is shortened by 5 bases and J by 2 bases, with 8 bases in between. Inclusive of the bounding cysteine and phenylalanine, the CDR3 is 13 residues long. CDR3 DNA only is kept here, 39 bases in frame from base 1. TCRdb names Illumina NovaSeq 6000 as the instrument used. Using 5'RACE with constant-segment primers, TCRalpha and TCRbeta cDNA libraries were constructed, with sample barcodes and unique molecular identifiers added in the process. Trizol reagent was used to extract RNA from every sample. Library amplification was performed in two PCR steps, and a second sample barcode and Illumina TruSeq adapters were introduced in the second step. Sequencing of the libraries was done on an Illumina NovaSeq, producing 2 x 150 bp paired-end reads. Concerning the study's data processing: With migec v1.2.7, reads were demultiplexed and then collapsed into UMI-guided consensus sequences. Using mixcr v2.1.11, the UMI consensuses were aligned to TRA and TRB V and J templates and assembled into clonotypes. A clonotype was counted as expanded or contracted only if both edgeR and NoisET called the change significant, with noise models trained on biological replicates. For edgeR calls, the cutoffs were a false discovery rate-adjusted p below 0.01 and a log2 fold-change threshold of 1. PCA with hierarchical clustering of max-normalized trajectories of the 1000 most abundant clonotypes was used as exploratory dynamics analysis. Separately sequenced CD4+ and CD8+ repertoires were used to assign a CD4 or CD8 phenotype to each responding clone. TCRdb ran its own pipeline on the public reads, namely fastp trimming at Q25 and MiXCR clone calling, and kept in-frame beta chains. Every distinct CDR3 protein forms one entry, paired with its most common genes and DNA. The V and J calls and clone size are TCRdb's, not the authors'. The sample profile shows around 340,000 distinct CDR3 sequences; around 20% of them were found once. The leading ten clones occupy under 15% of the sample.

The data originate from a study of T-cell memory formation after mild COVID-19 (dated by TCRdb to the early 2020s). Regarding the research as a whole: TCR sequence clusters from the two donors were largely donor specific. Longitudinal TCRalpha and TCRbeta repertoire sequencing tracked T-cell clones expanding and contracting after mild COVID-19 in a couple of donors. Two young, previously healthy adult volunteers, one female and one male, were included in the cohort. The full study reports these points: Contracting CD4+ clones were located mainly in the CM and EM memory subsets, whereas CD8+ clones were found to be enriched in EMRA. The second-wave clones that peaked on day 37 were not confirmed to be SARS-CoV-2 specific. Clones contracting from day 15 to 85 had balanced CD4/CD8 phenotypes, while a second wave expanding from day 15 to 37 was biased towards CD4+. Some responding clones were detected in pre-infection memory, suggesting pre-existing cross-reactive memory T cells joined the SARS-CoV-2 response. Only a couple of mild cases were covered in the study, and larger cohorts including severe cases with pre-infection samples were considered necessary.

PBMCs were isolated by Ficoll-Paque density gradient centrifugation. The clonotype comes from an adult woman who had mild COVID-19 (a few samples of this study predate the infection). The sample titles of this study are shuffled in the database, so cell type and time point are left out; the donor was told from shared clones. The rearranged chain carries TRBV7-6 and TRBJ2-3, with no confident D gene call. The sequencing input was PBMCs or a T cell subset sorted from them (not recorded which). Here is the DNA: TGTGCCAGCAGCAAGGGAAACACAGATACGCAGTATTTT. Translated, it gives CASSKGNTDTQYF. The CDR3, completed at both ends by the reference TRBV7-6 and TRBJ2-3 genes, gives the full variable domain GAGVSQSPRYKVTKRGQDVALRCDPISGHVSLYWYRQALGQGPEFLTYFNYEAQQDKSGLPNDRFSAERPEGSISTLTIQRTEQRDSAMYRCASSKGNTDTQYFGPGTRLTVL.